The next 29 T cell receptor beta chains were all read from a single sample in a study of T cells in localized non-small cell lung cancer. Clones were read by immunoSEQ multiplex PCR, and TCRdb kept only the in-frame ones, dropping some. The table shows tens of thousands of clones, with 65% to 85% occurring only once. The starting material was PBMCs, obtained before any cancer treatment. All receptors derive from a man aged 40 to 69 with stage II lung adenocarcinoma.

There are a few counts of this clone. The chain combines TRBV7-9 with TRBJ2-7; 7 nucleotides align to TRBD1. Germline values: CDR1 SEHNR, CDR2 FQNEAQ (reference sequence). J was trimmed by 3 bases and V by 5 bases; bases with no gene match: 1. The CDR3 contains 12 residues. The CDR3 sequence: CASSGDSYEQYF. CDR3 bases: TGTGCCAGCAGCGGGGACAGCTACGAGCAGTACTTC. The whole variable domain, remainder taken from reference TRBV7-9 and TRBJ2-7, is DTGVSQNPRHKITKRGQNVTFRCDPISEHNRLYWYRQTLGQGPEFLTYFQNEAQLEKSRLLSDRFSAERPKGSFSTLEIQRTEQGDSAMYLCASSGDSYEQYFGPGTRLTVT.

The V and J genes are TRBV6-6 and TRBJ2-1, with no clear D. The CDR3 is 12 residues long. The germline V gene has CDR1 MNHNY and CDR2 SVGAGI (reference sequence). Trimming removed 4 bases at V and 9 bases at J, with 10 bases between. The CDR3 DNA sequence: TGTGCCAGCAGTTCGACGGGCATTGAGCAGTTCTTC. It yields the protein CASSSTGIEQFF.

The chain combines TRBV4-1 with TRBJ1-2; 9 nucleotides agree with TRBD1. CDR1 is MGHRA and CDR2 is YSYEKL in the germline V gene. The V and J ends lost 3 bases and 8 bases, in that order; junction bases with no gene match: 13. This CDR3 has 16 residues. DNA of the CDR3: TGCGCCAGCAGCCACCGGAGTTATGGACAGGGGCAGGGCTACACCTTC. Its protein is CASSHRSYGQGQGYTF.

The rearrangement joins TRBV7-3 to TRBJ1-1; maybe TRBD1 (6 bases). V lost 5 bases, J lost 0 bases, and 16 bases lay in between. Germline V gene data show CDR1 as SGHTA and CDR2 as FQGTGA. This CDR3 region has 16 residues. The CDR3 nucleotides read TGTGCCAGCAGCCTACAGGGAGCGGGTTTGAACACTGAAGCTTTCTTT. Translated: CASSLQGAGLNTEAFF.

The genes are TRBV28 and TRBJ2-1; either TRBD1 or TRBD2 may fit D (5 bases each). The CDR3 covers 14 residues. Trimming stripped 11 bases from V and 2 bases from J, with 16 bases between. In germline, CDR1 is MDHEN, CDR2 SYDVKM. The CDR3 sequence: CASSLQGPYNEQFF. Here the CDR3 DNA reads TGTGCCTCATCACTCCAGGGACCCTACAATGAGCAGTTCTTC.

This clone showed up just once. V usage is TRBV28 and J usage is TRBJ2-7; 13 nucleotides line up with TRBD2. V shed 5 bases and J 4 bases; nucleotides not matched to a gene: 5. The CDR3 has 15 amino acids. CDR1 and CDR2 from the germline V gene are MDHEN and SYDVKM. CDR3 DNA: TGTGCCAGCAGTCCGGGACTAGCGGGGATATACGAGCAGTACTTC. Its translation: CASSPGLAGIYEQYF. Filled out from reference TRBV28 and TRBJ2-7, the complete variable domain reads DVKVTQSSRYLVKRTGEKVFLECVQDMDHENMFWYRQDPGLGLRLIYFSYDVKMKEKGDIPEGYSVSREKKERFSLILESASTNQTSMYLCASSPGLAGIYEQYFGPGTRLTVT.

The chain employs TRBV4-2 and TRBJ1-5, with a possible D match to TRBD1 (5 bases). Germline CDR1 LGHNA, CDR2 YNFKEQ. This CDR3 is built from 18 residues. V lost 1 base and J lost 4, with 20 bases in between. DNA for the CDR3: TGTGCCAGCAGCCAAGGCCTAGGGGTGGGGGTTGGGAATCAGCCCCAGCATTTT. This sequence encodes CASSQGLGVGVGNQPQHF.

By share of the sample, this clone is medium-sized. The chain carries TRBV11-1 and TRBJ1-6; D call uncertain. Germline CDR1 is SGHAT and CDR2 is FQDESV (reference sequence). This CDR3 region has 13 residues. Trimming pared 1 base from V and 7 bases from J, leaving 5 bases between. The CDR3 is CASSLGENSPLHF. As DNA, the CDR3 is TGTGCCAGCAGCTTAGGGGAAAATTCACCCCTCCACTTT.

This clone has more than one count but fewer than ten. The rearrangement joins TRBV30 to TRBJ2-1, with 8 positions matching TRBD2. V gave up 2 bases and J gave up 6 bases; unmatched junction bases: 9. CDR1 is GTSNPN and CDR2 is SVGIG in the germline V gene (reference sequence). The CDR3 length is 15 residues. CDR3 DNA sequence: TGTGCCTGGAGTTTGACGGGGGGGCCGCCCAATGAGCAGTTCTTC. Amino acid sequence: CAWSLTGGPPNEQFF.

J is TRBJ1-4 and V is TRBV11-3; a weak D match, TRBD1 (6 bases). Trimming took off 5 bases at V and 8 bases at J, with 18 bases between the two ends. In germline, CDR1 is SGHNT, CDR2 YENEEA. There are 15 residues in the CDR3. The CDR3: CASSLVGGKAEKLFF. DNA for the CDR3: TGTGCCAGCAGCCTAGTAGGGGGAAAGGCGGAAAAACTGTTTTTT.

For the CDR3, the DNA is TGTGCCAGCAGCCAAGGGAATACAGGTGGTACGCAGTATTTT. Amino acids: CASSQGNTGGTQYF. The chain combines TRBV14 with TRBJ2-3, with D perhaps matching TRBD1 (5 bases). The CDR3 is 14 amino acids. Germline V gene lookup returns CDR1 SGHDN and CDR2 FVKESK. V shed 1 base and J shed 8 bases, with 13 bases lying between them.

This chain uses TRBV2 with TRBJ2-1, with TRBD2 matching over 9 bases. This CDR3 has 13 residues. V shed 9 bases, J shed 10 bases, and the junction held 10 bases outside the gene matches. Germline CDR1 and CDR2: SNHLY and FYNNEI. DNA of the CDR3: TGTGCCAGTAGGGGACTAGCCGGCGGGGAGCAGTTCTTC. Residues: CASRGLAGGEQFF.

The chain uses TRBV5-5 and TRBJ1-3; no reliable D call. Germline V CDR1 and CDR2: SGHKS, YYEKEE (reference sequence). The length of the CDR3 is 14 residues. The ends were cut back, 0 bases at V and 4 bases at J, with 8 bases in the middle. The CDR3 coding sequence is TGTGCCAGCAGCTTGGAGGGTACCGGAAACACCATATATTTT. Protein: CASSLEGTGNTIYF. Full variable domain (remainder filled in from reference TRBV5-5 and TRBJ1-3): DAGVTQSPTHLIKTRGQQVTLRCSPISGHKSVSWYQQVLGQGPQFIFQYYEKEERGRGNFPDRFSARQFPNYSSELNVNALLLGDSALYLCASSLEGTGNTIYFGEGSWLTVV.

This sequence joins TRBV6-5 and TRBJ1-1, with D unclear. This CDR3 comprises 11 residues. Trimming removed 11 bases from V and 1 base from J, with 8 bases in between. Germline V gene data show CDR1 as MNHEY and CDR2 as SVGAGI. The CDR3 spells CAARSNTEAFF. The CDR3 DNA reads TGTGCCGCCAGATCGAACACTGAAGCTTTCTTT.

The chain's CDR3 is CASSVGGGIYEQYF. CDR3 bases: TGTGCCAGCAGCGTAGGTGGGGGGATCTACGAGCAGTACTTC. The chain employs TRBV9 and TRBJ2-7; TRBD2 is a possible D gene (6 bases). V gave up 0 bases and J gave up 3 bases, with 10 bases separating them. This CDR3 region has 14 residues. Germline assignment: CDR1 SGDLS and CDR2 YYNGEE.

This clone is medium-sized within its sample. V is TRBV7-6 and J is TRBJ2-1; D possibly uses TRBD1 or TRBD2 (5 bases each). The CDR3 length is 14 residues. V lost 5 bases and J lost 6, with 14 bases in between. The V gene's germline CDR1 is SGHVS and CDR2 FNYEAQ. CDR3 residues: CASSGFGGGNEQFF. CDR3 bases: TGTGCCAGCAGCGGGTTTGGGGGTGGCAATGAGCAGTTCTTC.

The chain links TRBV18 to TRBJ1-3; D uncertain. The CDR3 runs to 13 residues. V gave up 6 bases and J gave up 2 bases, with 8 bases separating them. Germline CDR1 reads KGHSH; CDR2 reads LQKENI. The CDR3 sequence: CASSQYPGNTIYF. CDR3 bases: TGTGCCAGCTCTCAGTACCCTGGAAACACCATATATTTT.

This clone occurred once. The CDR3 DNA reads as TGTGCCAGCAGCTTGGCAGGGGAAGGAAACACCATATATTTT. Its translation: CASSLAGEGNTIYF. The chain links TRBV7-9 to TRBJ1-3, with a tentative D call TRBD1 (6 bases). In germline, CDR1 is SEHNR, CDR2 FQNEAQ (reference sequence). Trimming shortened V by 3 bases and J by 4 bases, and 10 bases separated the two germline ends. This CDR3 has 14 residues.

V is TRBV9 and J is TRBJ1-2; 11 nucleotides align to TRBD1. The CDR3 has 16 residues. Germline V gene sequence: CDR1 SGDLS, CDR2 YYNGEE. V shed 3 bases and J 4 bases; nucleotides not matched to a gene: 8. The CDR3 sequence is CASSDRDRGMIYGYTF. CDR3 DNA sequence: TGTGCCAGCAGCGACCGGGACAGGGGGATGATCTATGGCTACACCTTC.

This clone is a singleton in its sample. The CDR3: CASSPTFTETQYF. The DNA for the CDR3 is TGCGCCAGCAGTCCGACTTTCACTGAGACCCAGTACTTC. The rearrangement joins TRBV4-1 to TRBJ2-5; no reliable D call. V was clipped by 6 bases and J by 5 bases, with 13 bases between them. The length of the CDR3 is 13 residues. Per germline, CDR1 MGHRA and CDR2 YSYEKL.

This chain connects TRBV27 to TRBJ2-3, with D perhaps TRBD1 (6 bases). Deletions cut 5 bases from V and 4 bases from J, with 19 bases between. The germline CDR1 and CDR2 sequences are MNHEY and SMNVEV (reference sequence). The CDR3 length is 16 residues. This CDR3 is CASSPQGRGYADTQYF. Written as DNA, the CDR3 is TGTGCCAGCAGTCCTCAGGGCAGGGGTTACGCAGATACGCAGTATTTT.

The chain combines TRBV18 with TRBJ2-3, with 7 nucleotides matching TRBD1. J was trimmed by 2 bases and V by 0 bases; bases with no gene match: 2. The CDR3 extends over 15 amino acids. The germline V gene encodes CDR1 KGHSH and CDR2 LQKENI. CDR3 sequence reads: CASSPPGTATDTQYF. Here the CDR3 DNA reads TGTGCCAGCTCACCACCGGGGACAGCCACAGATACGCAGTATTTT.

In nucleotides, the CDR3 is TGTGCTACGGAGGGGGGGGACCAAGAGACCCAGTACTTC. Translating it yields CATEGGDQETQYF. The chain uses TRBV19 and TRBJ2-5; D is possibly TRBD2 (7 bases). The V gene's germline CDR1 is LNHDA and CDR2 SQIVND (reference sequence). This CDR3 is 13 amino acids long. The full variable domain, its missing parts supplied by reference TRBV19 and TRBJ2-5, is DGGITQSPKYLFRKEGQNVTLSCEQNLNHDAMYWYRQDPGQGLRLIYYSQIVNDFQKGDIAEGYSVSREKKESFPLTVTSAQKNPTAFYLCATEGGDQETQYFGPGTRLLVL.

The chain carries TRBV11-3 and TRBJ2-1; TRBD2 matches at 7 bases. The V gene end was trimmed by 3 bases and the J gene end by 0 bases; junction bases not matched to a gene: 2. This CDR3 is 15 amino acids long. The germline CDR1 and CDR2 sequences are SGHNT and YENEEA. CDR3 nucleotide sequence: TGTGCCAGCAGCTTGGGCGGGAGCTCCTACAATGAGCAGTTCTTC. Amino acid sequence: CASSLGGSSYNEQFF.

The chain combines TRBV11-2 with TRBJ2-3; 10 bases map to TRBD1. The germline CDR1 and CDR2 sequences are SGHAT and FQNNGV. The CDR3 contains 18 residues. V shed 1 base and J 5 bases; nucleotides not matched to a gene: 12. The CDR3 DNA reads TGTGCCAGCAGCTTAGTCGATGGAGTGACAGGGGGCCAAGATACGCAGTATTTT. This sequence encodes CASSLVDGVTGGQDTQYF.

This sequence joins TRBV11-3 and TRBJ2-7, with D possibly being TRBD1 (6 bases). CDR3 length: 15 amino acids. V dropped 3 bases and J dropped 6 bases, with 18 bases sitting between them. Germline lookup yields CDR1 SGHNT and CDR2 YENEEA. The DNA for the CDR3 is TGTGCCAGCAGCTTCCCACAGGGTGCCCGCTCCGAGCAGTACTTC. This gives the protein CASSFPQGARSEQYF.

V and J are TRBV5-1 and TRBJ1-1; D not certain. The CDR3 runs to 14 residues. In germline, CDR1 is SGHRS, CDR2 YFSETQ. V was trimmed by 4 bases and J by 1 base, leaving 11 bases between them. The CDR3 coding sequence is TGCGCCAGCAGCCCCGAGGGTCGGAACACTGAAGCTTTCTTT. Translated: CASSPEGRNTEAFF. Filled out from reference TRBV5-1 and TRBJ1-1, the complete variable domain reads KAGVTQTPRYLIKTRGQQVTLSCSPISGHRSVSWYQQTPGQGLQFLFEYFSETQRNKGNFPGRFSGRQFSNSRSEMNVSTLELGDSALYLCASSPEGRNTEAFFGQGTRLTVV.

V is TRBV25-1 and J is TRBJ1-2; no reliable D call. Between the trimmed V and J ends, which lost 2 bases and 2 bases, there was a span of 6 bases. Looked up from germline, CDR1 is MGHDK and CDR2 is SYGVNS. The CDR3 covers 13 residues. CDR3 bases: TGTGCCAGCAGTGAAGACATCAACTATGGCTACACCTTC. It translates to CASSEDINYGYTF.

V gene TRBV19 combines with J gene TRBJ1-2, with 7 bases identical to TRBD1. The CDR3 spans 14 residues. Trimming took 3 bases from V and 8 from J; bases not matched to a gene: 9. Germline V gives CDR1 LNHDA, CDR2 SQIVND (reference sequence). The CDR3 region has the DNA TGTGCCAGTAGTATCGAGACAGGGCGAGGAGGCTACACCTTC. It yields the protein CASSIETGRGGYTF.